A single sample is the source of the 14 T cell receptor beta chains below, sequenced in a study of blood T cell repertoires in COVID-19. The method was immunoSEQ multiplex PCR; TCRdb's version includes in-frame clones alone and lacks a portion of them. The sample shows under 300,000 clones, around four fifths of them seen only once. The sample was peripheral blood. Source of these receptors: a man aged 60 to 69 who had recovered from COVID-19.

This clone was observed once. The rearrangement uses TRBV21-1 and TRBJ1-5; the listed D gene, TRBD1, was not tested against the DNA. TRBV21-1 is described as a pseudogene. CDR3 length: 15 amino acids. The CDR3 DNA is TGTGCCAGCAGCACCCGCCAGGAAAGCAATCAGCCCCAGCATTTT. Translating gives CASSTRQESNQPQHF.

The V call is TRBV18, the J call TRBJ2-3; 13 bases match TRBD2. Trimming took 4 bases from V and 1 from J; bases not matched to a gene: 8. The CDR3 is 18 amino acids. Germline-derived CDR1 and CDR2 are KGHSH and LQKENI. DNA of the CDR3: TGTGCCAGCTCACGTACTAGCGGGAGGGGAAGTGGCACAGATACGCAGTATTTT. Translation gives CASSRTSGRGSGTDTQYF. The full variable domain, its missing parts supplied by reference TRBV18 and TRBJ2-3, is NAGVMQNPRHLVRRRGQEARLRCSPMKGHSHVYWYRQLPEEGLKFMVYLQKENIIDESGMPKERFSAEFPKEGPSILRIQQVVRGDSAAYFCASSRTSGRGSGTDTQYFGPGTRLTVL.

J is TRBJ2-5 and V is TRBV6-6; D remains unclear. V was clipped by 3 bases and J by 5 bases, with 10 bases between them. CDR1 is MNHNY and CDR2 is SVGAGI in the germline V gene (reference sequence). The CDR3 loop spans 13 amino acids. The CDR3 region is CASSYGPLETQYF. In DNA, the CDR3 is TGTGCCAGCAGTTATGGCCCTCTCGAGACCCAGTACTTC.

V gene TRBV4-1 combines with J gene TRBJ2-3; the match to TRBD1 covers 8 bases. The CDR3 spans 16 residues. Germline V lookup: CDR1 MGHRA, CDR2 YSYEKL. Trimming cost V 1 base and J 4 bases; bases outside gene matches: 7. This chain's CDR3 is CASSQVAGGGSDTQYF. As DNA, the CDR3 is TGCGCCAGCAGCCAAGTGGCAGGGGGCGGGTCAGATACGCAGTATTTT.

This clone showed up just once. The chain recombines TRBV9 with TRBJ2-2; D perhaps matches TRBD2 (5 bases). V gave up 9 bases and J gave up 4 bases, with 13 bases separating them. Germline assignment: CDR1 SGDLS and CDR2 YYNGEE. The CDR3 has 13 residues. The chain's CDR3 is CATGRRGTGELFF. For the CDR3, the DNA is TGTGCCACCGGCCGTCGGGGCACCGGGGAGCTGTTTTTT.

This rearrangement joins TRBV2 to TRBJ2-3; 7 positions agree with TRBD2. The CDR3 covers 15 residues. The germline gives CDR1 SNHLY, CDR2 FYNNEI. V shed 7 bases and J 6 bases; nucleotides not matched to a gene: 13. CDR3 DNA: TGTGCCAGCATAATTAAGCGGGGTCTCGGTGATACGCAGTATTTT. As protein: CASIIKRGLGDTQYF.

The chain has TRBV27 and TRBJ2-1; the D gene is possibly TRBD2 (6 bases). V lost 3 bases to trimming and J lost 8 bases, with 11 bases between them. CDR1 and CDR2 (germline): MNHEY, SMNVEV (reference sequence). The CDR3 is 13 residues long. Here the CDR3 reads CASSFWGEDEQFF. The CDR3 DNA reads as TGTGCCAGCAGTTTCTGGGGGGAGGATGAGCAGTTCTTC.

The chain couples TRBV3-1 (or the pseudogene TRBV3-2) to TRBJ2-1, with D maybe TRBD1 (7 bases). The germline V gene has CDR1 LGHDT and CDR2 YNNKEL (reference sequence). This CDR3 has 18 residues. Deletions cut 3 bases from V and 3 bases from J, with 21 bases between. CDR3 nucleotides: TGTGCCAGCAGCCAGTCAGGGGGATTAGCGGCCCTCTACAATGAGCAGTTCTTC. Translation gives CASSQSGGLAALYNEQFF.

The chain joins TRBV29-1 to TRBJ2-5; 9 bases align to TRBD1. The V segment lost 7 bases and the J segment 4 bases; nucleotides outside the gene matches: 4. The germline V gene has CDR1 SQVTM and CDR2 ANQGSEA. This CDR3 region has 12 residues. The CDR3 DNA sequence: TGCAGCGCTGAGACAGGGGGAGAGACCCAGTACTTC. It translates to CSAETGGETQYF. The full variable domain, its missing parts supplied by reference TRBV29-1 and TRBJ2-5, is SAVISQKPSRDICQRGTSLTIQCQVDSQVTMMFWYRQQPGQSLTLIATANQGSEATYESGFVIDKFPISRPNLTFSTLTVSNMSPEDSSIYLCSAETGGETQYFGPGTRLLVL.

The chain employs TRBV3-1 (or the pseudogene TRBV3-2) and TRBJ1-2; D call uncertain. This CDR3 is built from 13 residues. The germline V and J ends were trimmed by 1 base and 8 bases, with 11 bases remaining between them. The germline gives CDR1 LGHDT, CDR2 YNNKEL (reference sequence). The CDR3 loop reads CASSQVRGSGYTF. Written as DNA, the CDR3 is TGTGCCAGCAGCCAAGTAAGAGGTTCCGGCTACACCTTC.

The chain combines TRBV19 with TRBJ2-5, with D tentatively TRBD2 (7 bases). Trimming removed 5 bases at V and 3 bases at J, with 19 bases between. Germline CDR1 and CDR2: LNHDA and SQIVND (reference sequence). CDR3 length equals 16 residues. CDR3 amino acids: CASSPREGQAEETQYF. In DNA, the CDR3 is TGTGCCAGTAGTCCAAGGGAGGGACAAGCGGAAGAGACCCAGTACTTC.

The chain joins TRBV29-1 to TRBJ2-5; 7 nucleotides line up with TRBD2. V shed 3 bases and J 2 bases; nucleotides not matched to a gene: 6. The CDR3 is 14 residues long. Germline V gives CDR1 SQVTM, CDR2 ANQGSEA. The CDR3 DNA is TGCAGCGTTGAGCATTTGGGACTACAAGAGACCCAGTACTTC. Its translation: CSVEHLGLQETQYF. Complete variable domain (other parts from reference TRBV29-1 and TRBJ2-5): SAVISQKPSRDICQRGTSLTIQCQVDSQVTMMFWYRQQPGQSLTLIATANQGSEATYESGFVIDKFPISRPNLTFSTLTVSNMSPEDSSIYLCSVEHLGLQETQYFGPGTRLLVL.

The chain employs TRBV19 and TRBJ2-2; D may be TRBD1 (6 bases). Deletions cut 2 bases from V and 6 bases from J, with 10 bases between. There are 14 residues in the CDR3. Looked up from germline, CDR1 is LNHDA and CDR2 is SQIVND (reference sequence). CDR3 in DNA: TGTGCCAGTAGTATAACAGGGATGGCCGGGGAGCTGTTTTTT. Protein: CASSITGMAGELFF.

The chain employs TRBV10-3 and TRBJ2-7; D remains unclear. CDR3 length: 12 amino acids. Per the germline V gene, CDR1 is ENHRY and CDR2 is SYGVKD. The V and J ends lost 2 bases and 3 bases respectively, with 5 bases between them. The CDR3 sequence: CAISEHNYEQYF. In nucleotides, the CDR3 is TGTGCCATCAGTGAGCACAACTACGAGCAGTACTTC.